The 14 T cell receptor beta chains presented below share a single source sample, sequenced in a study of T cell responses to AZD1222 COVID-19 vaccine. Repertoires were generated with immunoSEQ multiplex PCR, while TCRdb's copy carries only in-frame clones and drops some. This sample has 150,000 to 200,000 clones, with around nine tenths found just once. Specimen: peripheral blood, collected 28 days after the second AZD1222 dose. These receptors were collected from an adult who received the AZD1222 COVID-19 vaccine.

The CDR3 loop is CASSLAGGRHEQYF. In nucleotides, the CDR3 is TGTGCCAGCAGCTTGGCCGGAGGACGCCACGAGCAGTACTTC. This chain joins TRBV5-4 and TRBJ2-7; perhaps TRBD2 as D (5 bases). CDR3 length equals 14 residues. CDR1 is SGHNT and CDR2 is YYREEE in the germline V gene (reference sequence). V was trimmed by 0 bases and J by 5 bases, leaving 12 bases between them.

The chain recombines TRBV28 with TRBJ1-5, with D tentatively TRBD1 (5 bases). The CDR3 extends over 14 amino acids. Trimming took off 2 bases at V and 11 bases at J, with 16 bases between the two ends. Germline V gene lookup returns CDR1 MDHEN and CDR2 SYDVKM. The CDR3: CASSLAELGGAQHF. The DNA for the CDR3 is TGTGCCAGCAGTTTAGCAGAGCTCGGGGGAGCCCAGCATTTT. Using reference TRBV28 and TRBJ1-5 for the parts outside the CDR3, the full variable domain is DVKVTQSSRYLVKRTGEKVFLECVQDMDHENMFWYRQDPGLGLRLIYFSYDVKMKEKGDIPEGYSVSREKKERFSLILESASTNQTSMYLCASSLAELGGAQHFGDGTRLSIL.

J is TRBJ1-2 and V is TRBV30; D is unresolved. CDR3 length: 20 residues. V lost 0 bases and J lost 5, with 31 bases in between. Germline V gives CDR1 GTSNPN, CDR2 SVGIG (reference sequence). The CDR3: CAWSVPQIGRRDLRTYGYTF. In DNA form, the CDR3 reads TGTGCCTGGAGTGTACCCCAAATAGGTAGGAGAGACCTGCGAACGTATGGCTACACCTTC.

This clone was detected once. The chain has TRBV10-3 and TRBJ1-2; D perhaps matches TRBD1 (6 bases). This CDR3 has 16 residues. The V gene lost 4 bases and the J gene lost 2 bases, with 17 bases spanning the gap. Germline-derived CDR1 and CDR2 are ENHRY and SYGVKD. The CDR3 here is CAISGDQGPLNYGYTF. As DNA, the CDR3 is TGTGCCATCAGTGGAGACCAGGGGCCTTTAAACTATGGCTACACCTTC.

This chain links TRBV7-2 with TRBJ1-3, with D possibly being TRBD1 (5 bases). The germline CDR1 and CDR2 sequences are SGHTA and FQGNSA. Trimming shortened V by 3 bases and J by 1 base, and 13 bases separated the two germline ends. The CDR3 runs to 16 residues. The CDR3 DNA is TGTGCCAGCAGCTTCTCTGCAGGGCGGTCTGGAAACACCATATATTTT. Protein sequence: CASSFSAGRSGNTIYF.

This chain connects TRBV12-5 to TRBJ1-5; D is unclear. Germline values: CDR1 LGHNT, CDR2 FRNRAP. Trimming took off 7 bases at V and 0 bases at J, with 7 bases between the two ends. This CDR3 is built from 13 residues. The DNA for the CDR3 is TGTGCTAGTGCCCTCACTAGCAATCAGCCCCAGCATTTT. Its protein product is CASALTSNQPQHF.

The V call is TRBV11-2, the J call TRBJ1-5, with TRBD1 matching over 7 bases. The CDR3 is 13 residues long. V trimming: 5 bases; J trimming: 7 bases; junction bases outside the gene matches: 5. Germline V gene data show CDR1 as SGHAT and CDR2 as FQNNGV. CDR3 DNA sequence: TGTGCCAGCAGCGAAGACAGGGAACAGCCCCAGCATTTT. It yields the protein CASSEDREQPQHF.

The gene calls are TRBV14 and TRBJ2-7; TRBD1 matches 8 bases. CDR3 length: 15 amino acids. V lost 4 bases, J lost 4 bases, and 9 bases stayed unmatched. Germline CDR1 and CDR2: SGHDN and FVKESK. The CDR3 loop is CASSPRTGLRYEQYF. As DNA, the CDR3 is TGTGCCAGCAGCCCCAGGACAGGGTTGCGGTACGAGCAGTACTTC.

The chain joins TRBV19 to TRBJ2-3; TRBD2 might be the D (6 bases). V dropped 1 base and J dropped 10 bases, with 12 bases sitting between them. Germline loops: CDR1 LNHDA, CDR2 SQIVND (reference sequence). The CDR3 runs 13 residues. The CDR3 loop reads CASSIAREVAQYF. DNA of the CDR3: TGTGCCAGTAGTATAGCCAGGGAGGTTGCGCAGTATTTT.

The chain combines TRBV4-2 with TRBJ2-1; D may be TRBD2 (5 bases). The CDR3 is 18 residues long. From germline, CDR1 is LGHNA and CDR2 YNFKEQ. Deletions cut 4 bases from V and 0 bases from J, with 19 bases between. The DNA for the CDR3 is TGTGCCAGCAGCCTTGCGTGGCTAGCTCAGAGCTCCTACAATGAGCAGTTCTTC. Amino acid sequence: CASSLAWLAQSSYNEQFF.

This chain uses TRBV7-2 with TRBJ2-5; 10 positions match TRBD1. Germline CDR1 reads SGHTA; CDR2 reads FQGNSA. This CDR3 contains 15 residues. The trim removed 7 bases at V and 2 bases at J, leaving 7 bases unmatched. The DNA of the CDR3 is TGTGCCAGCACCCGCGACAGGGGGCGTCAAGAGACCCAGTACTTC. Translating it yields CASTRDRGRQETQYF.

The chain couples TRBV7-9 to TRBJ1-1; D remains ambiguous. CDR3 length: 12 amino acids. The V gene lost 1 base and the J gene lost 9 bases, with 9 bases spanning the gap. The V gene's germline CDR1 is SEHNR and CDR2 FQNEAQ (reference sequence). CDR3 sequence (DNA): TGTGCCAGCAGCTTAGAGGGTTCTCAAGCTTTCTTT. It specifies CASSLEGSQAFF.

J is TRBJ2-1 and V is TRBV27; D possibly corresponds to TRBD1 (6 bases). The CDR3 runs to 14 residues. CDR1 MNHEY and CDR2 SMNVEV come from the germline V gene (reference sequence). V was trimmed by 7 bases and J by 2 bases, leaving 12 bases between them. CDR3: CASKTGSAYNEQFF. The CDR3 DNA follows: TGTGCCAGCAAAACAGGGTCTGCCTACAATGAGCAGTTCTTC.

The chain uses TRBV7-2 and TRBJ2-3; a weak D match, TRBD2 (6 bases). The CDR3 is made up of 12 amino acids. V lost 4 bases, J lost 9 bases, and 11 bases lay in between. Germline loops: CDR1 SGHTA, CDR2 FQGNSA. The CDR3 reads CASSSPAGTQYF. The CDR3 nucleotides read TGTGCCAGCAGCTCCCCCGCGGGGACGCAGTATTTT.